The sequence of this T cell receptor beta chain was determined in a study of vaccination effects on CD4 cells after COVID-19. Expansion of antigen-specific CD4+ T cells with viral peptide pools was carried out by the ViraFEST assay before sequencing. Cultured cells yielded isolated CD4+ T cells after approximately nine days. All participants had two doses of either the BNT162b2 or mRNA-1273 vaccine. The vaccine recipients had no prior SARS-CoV-2 infection, with negative nucleocapsid antibodies. Germline CDR1 is MNHEY and CDR2 is SVGAGI. V lost 8 bases, J lost 3 bases, and 10 bases lay in between. The CDR3 has 13 residues. Some clones are missing from TCRdb's copy, which holds only in-frame ones; the method was immunoSEQ multiplex PCR. Of 80,000 to 95,000 clones in the sample, roughly 80% were seen once. Comments on this clone: Its antigen is undetermined.

The sample consisted of CD4+ T cells from PBMCs cultured with HCoV-OC43 spike peptides, taken after COVID-19 vaccination. Subset of the sample: HCoV-OC43 spike overlapping peptide pool stimulation. This sequence joins TRBV6-5 and TRBJ2-2; TRBD1 might be the D (5 bases). The sequence was collected from a human donor who received a COVID-19 vaccine. CDR3 DNA sequence: TGTGCCAGCGGAACAGGATACACCGGGGAGCTGTTTTTT. This codes for CASGTGYTGELFF.